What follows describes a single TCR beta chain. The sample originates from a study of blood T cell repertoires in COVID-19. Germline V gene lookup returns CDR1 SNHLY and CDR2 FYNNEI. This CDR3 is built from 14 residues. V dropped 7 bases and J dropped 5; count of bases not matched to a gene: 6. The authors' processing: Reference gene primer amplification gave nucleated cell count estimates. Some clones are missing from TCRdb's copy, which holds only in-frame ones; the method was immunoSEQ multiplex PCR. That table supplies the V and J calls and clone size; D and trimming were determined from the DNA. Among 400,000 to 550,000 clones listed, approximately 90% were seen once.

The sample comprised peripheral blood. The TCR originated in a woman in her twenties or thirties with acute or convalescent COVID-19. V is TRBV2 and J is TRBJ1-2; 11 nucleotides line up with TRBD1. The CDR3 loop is CASTGQGARYGYTF. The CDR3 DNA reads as TGTGCCAGCACTGGACAGGGGGCCAGATATGGCTACACCTTC.